Shown below are 9 T cell receptor beta chains from a single sample sequenced in a study of identifying expanded T cells in peripheral blood. Sequencing was performed with immunoSEQ multiplex PCR; in TCRdb, only in-frame clones are kept and a portion is missing. The sample contains approximately 120,000 clones, about 88% of which appear only once. Sequencing used blood. These receptors all stem from a person aged 18 to 70 in good health.

This rearrangement joins TRBV7-3 to TRBJ2-2; a weak D match, TRBD1 (5 bases). CDR1 and CDR2 from the germline V gene are SGHTA and FQGTGA. The CDR3 is 15 residues long. Between the trimmed V and J ends, which lost 3 bases and 1 base, there was a span of 9 bases. The CDR3 sequence is CASSFGAENTGELFF. DNA of the CDR3: TGTGCCAGCAGCTTTGGGGCAGAGAACACCGGGGAGCTGTTTTTT.

This clone was detected only a few times. V usage is TRBV15 and J usage is TRBJ2-7; D is tentatively TRBD1 or TRBD2 (5 bases each). CDR1 and CDR2 from the germline V gene are LNHNV and YYDKDF (reference sequence). Between the trimmed V and J ends, which lost 2 bases and 2 bases, there was a span of 10 bases. This CDR3 has 14 residues. As DNA, the CDR3 is TGTGCCACCAGCAGAAGGGACGGAACCTACGAGCAGTACTTC. Protein product: CATSRRDGTYEQYF.

The V call is TRBV9, the J call TRBJ1-5, with D unclear. V lost 5 bases and J 4 bases, leaving 10 bases between the germline ends. The CDR3 is 13 residues long. Per germline, CDR1 SGDLS and CDR2 YYNGEE. The CDR3 region has the DNA TGTGCCAGCAGTGCAACATCGAATCAGCCCCAGCATTTT. As protein: CASSATSNQPQHF.

This sequence joins TRBV19 and TRBJ1-1, with 8 positions matching TRBD1. CDR3 length: 18 amino acids. The V gene's germline CDR1 is LNHDA and CDR2 SQIVND (reference sequence). V was pared by 4 bases and J by 0 bases, with 13 bases of the junction left unmatched. CDR3 sequence: CASSTMAGQGNVNTEAFF. The CDR3 DNA reads as TGTGCCAGTAGTACGATGGCTGGACAGGGAAATGTGAACACTGAAGCTTTCTTT.

The chain couples TRBV10-3 to TRBJ1-5, with D possibly TRBD1 on 6 matching bases. The CDR3 contains 14 residues. Germline V CDR1 and CDR2: ENHRY, SYGVKD. The V end was cut by 2 bases, the J end by 3 bases, with 8 bases between. CDR3 amino acids: CAISEQGPNQPQHF. In DNA, the CDR3 is TGTGCCATCAGTGAGCAGGGGCCCAATCAGCCCCAGCATTTT.

V and J are TRBV5-1 and TRBJ2-5; D not resolved. The CDR3 is made up of 15 amino acids. Germline assignment: CDR1 SGHRS and CDR2 YFSETQ. V was shortened by 2 bases and J by 1 base, with 12 bases between the two germline ends. The CDR3 loop is CASSFLPTLQETQYF. The DNA for the CDR3 is TGCGCCAGCAGCTTCCTGCCGACTCTCCAAGAGACCCAGTACTTC.

CDR3 bases: TGCACCGTCAGGACTAACGAGAATGAGCAGTTCTTC. The encoded protein is CTVRTNENEQFF. The chain uses TRBV29-1 and TRBJ2-1; perhaps TRBD2 as D (6 bases). The CDR3 loop spans 12 amino acids. The germline CDR1 and CDR2 sequences are SQVTM and ANQGSEA.

The gene calls are TRBV2 and TRBJ2-7, with D possibly TRBD2 on 6 matching bases. The germline CDR1 and CDR2 sequences are SNHLY and FYNNEI. The ends were cut back, 6 bases at V and 6 bases at J, with 18 bases in the middle. The CDR3 has 14 residues. In DNA form, the CDR3 reads TGTGCCAGCAGACCGGGACTGGCGGGGAGCGAGCAGTACTTC. Translation gives CASRPGLAGSEQYF.

The rearrangement joins TRBV6-1 to TRBJ2-5; 7 bases map to TRBD1. The J segment lost 11 bases and the V segment lost 2 bases, leaving 14 bases of the junction unmatched. In germline, CDR1 is MNHNS, CDR2 SASEGT. The length of the CDR3 is 15 residues. In nucleotides, the CDR3 is TGTGCCAGCAGTGAAAAGTGGCAGGGGGTCGCAAGGCAGTACTTC. Protein sequence: CASSEKWQGVARQYF.